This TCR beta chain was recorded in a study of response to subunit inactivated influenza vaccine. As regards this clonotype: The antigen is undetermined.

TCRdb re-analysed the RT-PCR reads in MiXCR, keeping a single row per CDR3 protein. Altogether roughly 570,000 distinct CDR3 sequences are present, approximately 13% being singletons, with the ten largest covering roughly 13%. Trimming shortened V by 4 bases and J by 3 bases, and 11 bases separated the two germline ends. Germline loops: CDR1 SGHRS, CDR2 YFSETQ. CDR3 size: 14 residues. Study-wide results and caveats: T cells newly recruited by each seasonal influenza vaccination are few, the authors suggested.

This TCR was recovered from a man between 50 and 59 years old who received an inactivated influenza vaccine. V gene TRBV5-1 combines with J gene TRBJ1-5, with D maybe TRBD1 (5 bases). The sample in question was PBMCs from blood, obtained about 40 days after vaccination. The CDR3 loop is CASSPGHNNQPQHF. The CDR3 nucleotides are TGCGCCAGCAGCCCTGGACATAACAATCAGCCCCAGCATTTT. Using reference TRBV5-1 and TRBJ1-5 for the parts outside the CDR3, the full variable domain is KAGVTQTPRYLIKTRGQQVTLSCSPISGHRSVSWYQQTPGQGLQFLFEYFSETQRNKGNFPGRFSGRQFSNSRSEMNVSTLELGDSALYLCASSPGHNNQPQHFGDGTRLSIL.